The 25 T cell receptor beta chains listed next were all sequenced from one sample in a study of T-cell reconstitution after alpha-beta-depleted transplantation in children. Using unique molecular identifiers, the investigators prepared the TCRbeta library. TCRdb used MiXCR to reprocess the PCR reads, holding one entry per CDR3 protein. This sample has about 610,000 distinct CDR3 sequences, with 20% to 30% found just once. This material consisted of PBMCs, taken before TCRalphabeta/CD19-depleted stem cell transplant. The receptors were sampled from a boy less than two years old with Wiskott-Aldrich syndrome, due to receive a stem cell transplant.

This clonotype was picked up a small number of times. This chain uses TRBV14 with TRBJ2-5; TRBD1 agrees at 9 bases. With V trimmed by 4 bases and J by 0 bases, 3 bases remained unmatched. CDR1 and CDR2 from the germline V gene are SGHDN and FVKESK. The CDR3 runs to 15 residues. This CDR3 is CASSRDRAYQETQYF. In DNA form, the CDR3 reads TGTGCCAGCAGCCGGGACAGGGCCTACCAAGAGACCCAGTACTTC.

The chain is built from TRBV28 and TRBJ1-1, with TRBD1 matching 7 bases. Looked up from germline, CDR1 is MDHEN and CDR2 is SYDVKM. Trimming removed 7 bases from V and 4 bases from J; junction bases left unmatched: 12. The CDR3 runs 15 residues. The CDR3 nucleotides are TGTGCCAGCAATTTCCTACAGGCAGGGGGCACTGAAGCTTTCTTT. The encoded protein is CASNFLQAGGTEAFF.

This clonotype was seen only a few times. The genes are TRBV27 and TRBJ1-2; the D gene is possibly TRBD1 (6 bases). The CDR3 length is 14 residues. V was trimmed by 6 bases and J by 5 bases, leaving 16 bases between them. The germline gives CDR1 MNHEY, CDR2 SMNVEV (reference sequence). For the CDR3, the DNA is TGTGCCAGCAGCTCCACAGGGACGGGGTATGGCTACACCTTC. Protein product: CASSSTGTGYGYTF.

The CDR3 region has the DNA TGCGCCAGCAGCCTCCGGGGTATAGCGGGAGACTCATACAATGAGCAGTTCTTC. Its translation is CASSLRGIAGDSYNEQFF. V is TRBV5-1 and J is TRBJ2-1; the match to TRBD2 covers 9 bases. CDR1 is SGHRS and CDR2 is YFSETQ in the germline V gene. The CDR3 sequence is 18 residues long. V gave up 4 bases and J gave up 4 bases; unmatched junction bases: 15.

This clonotype was detected a few times. This rearrangement joins TRBV12-3 or TRBV12-4 to TRBJ2-1, with D perhaps TRBD1 (6 bases). The CDR3 totals 14 residues. The V and J ends lost 2 bases and 5 bases respectively, with 10 bases between them. The CDR3 here is CASSLLRQDNEQFF. In DNA form, the CDR3 reads TGTGCCAGCAGTTTATTACGACAGGACAATGAGCAGTTCTTC.

The J gene is TRBJ2-5, the V gene TRBV2; weak D call: TRBD1 (6 bases). The V end was cut by 6 bases, the J end by 2 bases, with 13 bases between. The V gene's germline CDR1 is SNHLY and CDR2 FYNNEI. CDR3 size: 14 residues. CDR3: CASRGAANQETQYF. The CDR3 region has the DNA TGTGCCAGCAGGGGGGCGGCGAATCAAGAGACCCAGTACTTC.

This clonotype was found a few times. V usage is TRBV13 and J usage is TRBJ2-3; D call uncertain. The CDR3 is 13 amino acids. CDR1 and CDR2 from the germline V gene are PRHDT and FYEKMQ (reference sequence). V lost 2 bases to trimming and J lost 6 bases, with 9 bases between them. DNA for the CDR3: TGTGCCAGCAGCTTATCCCCACCCGATACGCAGTATTTT. Residues: CASSLSPPDTQYF. Full variable domain (outside the CDR3, taken from reference TRBV13 and TRBJ2-3): AAGVIQSPRHLIKEKRETATLKCYPIPRHDTVYWYQQGPGQDPQFLISFYEKMQSDKGSIPDRFSAQQFSDYHSELNMSSLELGDSALYFCASSLSPPDTQYFGPGTRLTVL.

J is TRBJ2-1 and V is TRBV5-1, with D perhaps matching TRBD1 (6 bases). The ends were cut back, 4 bases at V and 7 bases at J, with 21 bases in the middle. The CDR3 consists of 16 residues. Germline V gene lookup returns CDR1 SGHRS and CDR2 YFSETQ. The CDR3 loop reads CASSPTARTVWNEQFF. CDR3 bases: TGCGCCAGCAGCCCGACGGCGAGGACAGTGTGGAATGAGCAGTTCTTC.

The chain has TRBV28 and TRBJ2-1; 8 nucleotides agree with TRBD1. The germline gives CDR1 MDHEN, CDR2 SYDVKM. The CDR3 length is 13 residues. V was clipped by 8 bases and J by 7 bases; unmatched bases: 7. The CDR3 loop is CASHRGNSNEQFF. DNA for the CDR3: TGTGCCAGCCACAGGGGGAACTCGAATGAGCAGTTCTTC.

The chain joins TRBV6-5 to TRBJ2-5, with 11 bases aligning to TRBD1. V lost 0 bases, J lost 4 bases, and 10 bases stayed unmatched. Looked up from germline, CDR1 is MNHEY and CDR2 is SVGAGI. There are 18 residues in the CDR3. The CDR3 loop is CASSYSTRDRGWRETQYF. CDR3 DNA sequence: TGTGCCAGCAGTTACTCGACAAGGGACAGGGGGTGGAGAGAGACCCAGTACTTC.

This clonotype has only a few counts. The chain uses TRBV20-1 and TRBJ2-3; 7 bases are shared with TRBD2. V trimming: 0 bases; J trimming: 1 base; junction bases outside the gene matches: 10. CDR3 size: 17 residues. The germline V gene has CDR1 DFQATT and CDR2 SNEGSKA (reference sequence). The CDR3 spells CSARDPFSGLGTDTQYF. In DNA form, the CDR3 reads TGCAGTGCTAGAGACCCTTTTAGCGGACTAGGCACAGATACGCAGTATTTT.

This clonotype has a handful of counts. The chain couples TRBV28 to TRBJ2-5, with 10 nucleotides matching TRBD1. CDR1 MDHEN and CDR2 SYDVKM come from the germline V gene. The CDR3 sequence is 14 residues long. V trimming: 5 bases; J trimming: 7 bases; junction bases outside the gene matches: 7. Written as DNA, the CDR3 is TGTGCCAGCAGTCCCACGGACAGGGGGGGGACCCAGTACTTC. It yields the protein CASSPTDRGGTQYF. The full variable domain, its missing parts supplied by reference TRBV28 and TRBJ2-5, is DVKVTQSSRYLVKRTGEKVFLECVQDMDHENMFWYRQDPGLGLRLIYFSYDVKMKEKGDIPEGYSVSREKKERFSLILESASTNQTSMYLCASSPTDRGGTQYFGPGTRLLVL.

The sample holds one count of this clonotype. This chain connects TRBV6-2 or TRBV6-3 to TRBJ2-1; the match to TRBD2 covers 12 bases. This CDR3 region has 16 residues. V shed 5 bases and J 0 bases; nucleotides not matched to a gene: 2. The germline gives CDR1 MNHEY, CDR2 SVGEGT. In nucleotides, the CDR3 is TGTGCCAGCAGTCGGACTAGCGGGGTCTCCTACAATGAGCAGTTCTTC. This translates into CASSRTSGVSYNEQFF.

The chain combines TRBV5-5 with TRBJ1-3; D perhaps matches TRBD1 (6 bases). This CDR3 comprises 14 residues. Trimming removed 4 bases at V and 4 bases at J, with 12 bases between. Germline assignment: CDR1 SGHKS and CDR2 YYEKEE (reference sequence). CDR3 in amino acids: CASSLWTDGNTIYF. The CDR3 bases are TGTGCCAGCAGCCTTTGGACAGACGGAAACACCATATATTTT.

The chain couples TRBV15 to TRBJ2-3; D gene ambiguous. The CDR3 contains 12 residues. V lost 4 bases, J lost 3 bases, and 5 bases lay in between. In germline, CDR1 is LNHNV, CDR2 YYDKDF (reference sequence). The CDR3 here is CATSTTTDTQYF. The CDR3 bases are TGTGCCACCAGCACAACAACAGATACGCAGTATTTT. Complete variable domain (other parts from reference TRBV15 and TRBJ2-3): DAMVIQNPRYQVTQFGKPVTLSCSQTLNHNVMYWYQQKSSQAPKLLFHYYDKDFNNEADTPDNFQSRRPNTSFCFLDIRSPGLGDTAMYLCATSTTTDTQYFGPGTRLTVL.

The chain links TRBV20-1 to TRBJ2-1, with a possible D match to TRBD1 (6 bases). The CDR3 contains 15 residues. Germline V gives CDR1 DFQATT, CDR2 SNEGSKA (reference sequence). V shed 1 base and J shed 1 base, with 11 bases lying between them. This chain's CDR3 is CSARVGRGSYNEQFF. The CDR3 bases are TGCAGTGCTAGAGTTGGCAGGGGTTCCTACAATGAGCAGTTCTTC.

This chain links TRBV6-5 with TRBJ2-1; the match to TRBD2 covers 8 bases. Germline CDR1 is MNHEY and CDR2 is SVGAGI. CDR3 length: 16 amino acids. The ends lost 0 bases at V and 8 bases at J; junction bases unmatched: 9. CDR3 sequence reads: CASSYSWSGGPHEQFF. The CDR3 nucleotides read TGTGCCAGCAGTTACTCGTGGTCGGGAGGGCCCCATGAGCAGTTCTTC.

The chain uses TRBV29-1 and TRBJ2-7; D possibly corresponds to TRBD1 (6 bases). CDR1 and CDR2 from the germline V gene are SQVTM and ANQGSEA. Trimming shortened V by 4 bases and J by 0 bases, and 13 bases separated the two germline ends. The CDR3 contains 14 residues. CDR3 coding DNA: TGCAGCGTTGTGATCCGGGACACCTCCTACGAGCAGTACTTC. This translates into CSVVIRDTSYEQYF.

This sequence joins TRBV19 and TRBJ1-5, with 9 bases that match TRBD1. Per germline, CDR1 LNHDA and CDR2 SQIVND (reference sequence). V gave up 7 bases and J gave up 6 bases; unmatched junction bases: 19. The CDR3 runs 18 residues. The CDR3 region is CASTPRGTGNLLGQPQHF. In DNA, the CDR3 is TGTGCCAGTACCCCGAGGGGGACAGGGAACCTCCTCGGTCAGCCCCAGCATTTT.

This chain uses TRBV27 with TRBJ2-5; D possibly corresponds to TRBD2 (7 bases). V dropped 0 bases and J dropped 4 bases, with 24 bases sitting between them. This CDR3 comprises 19 residues. The germline gives CDR1 MNHEY, CDR2 SMNVEV (reference sequence). CDR3 DNA sequence: TGTGCCAGCAGTTTATCGTTCGTGGGGGGGCTGGGGGAGTTAGAGACCCAGTACTTC. This translates into CASSLSFVGGLGELETQYF.

The rearrangement links TRBV5-5 to TRBJ2-1; 12 bases align to TRBD2. The CDR3 totals 15 residues. V was pared by 4 bases and J by 8 bases, with 7 bases of the junction left unmatched. CDR1 and CDR2 from the germline V gene are SGHKS and YYEKEE (reference sequence). CDR3 in DNA: TGTGCCAGCAGCCCGGCGCTAGCGGGAGGGTATGAGCAGTTCTTC. It specifies CASSPALAGGYEQFF.

V and J are TRBV20-1 and TRBJ2-5; 7 nucleotides agree with TRBD1. CDR3 size: 12 residues. Germline-derived CDR1 and CDR2 are DFQATT and SNEGSKA (reference sequence). Trimming cost V 4 bases and J 4 bases; bases outside gene matches: 3. CDR3 in amino acids: CSAMTGRETQYF. CDR3 in DNA: TGCAGTGCTATGACAGGGAGAGAGACCCAGTACTTC.

The chain is built from TRBV6-2 or TRBV6-3 and TRBJ1-5; TRBD1 matches 11 bases. This CDR3 has 21 residues. V shed 2 bases, J shed 5 bases, and the junction held 20 bases outside the gene matches. Germline V gives CDR1 MNHEY, CDR2 SVGEGT. The CDR3 reads CASSYLLRTGGARLADQPQHF. CDR3 nucleotides: TGTGCCAGCAGTTACCTATTGAGGACAGGGGGCGCGCGGTTAGCGGATCAGCCCCAGCATTTT.

The chain has TRBV7-9 and TRBJ2-5; the match to TRBD1 covers 7 bases. J was trimmed by 9 bases and V by 2 bases; bases with no gene match: 15. This CDR3 has 16 residues. Germline CDR1 SEHNR, CDR2 FQNEAQ (reference sequence). The CDR3 here is CASSLRDSVWGGAQYF. The CDR3 DNA is TGTGCCAGCAGCTTACGGGACAGCGTCTGGGGTGGGGCCCAGTACTTC.

This clonotype came up a few times. J is TRBJ2-7 and V is TRBV3-1; D is uncertain. Germline V gene sequence: CDR1 LGHDT, CDR2 YNNKEL (reference sequence). V shed 2 bases and J shed 2 bases, with 4 bases lying between them. The CDR3 extends over 12 amino acids. The CDR3 spells CASSQIAYEQYF. The DNA of the CDR3 is TGTGCCAGCAGCCAAATTGCCTACGAGCAGTACTTC.